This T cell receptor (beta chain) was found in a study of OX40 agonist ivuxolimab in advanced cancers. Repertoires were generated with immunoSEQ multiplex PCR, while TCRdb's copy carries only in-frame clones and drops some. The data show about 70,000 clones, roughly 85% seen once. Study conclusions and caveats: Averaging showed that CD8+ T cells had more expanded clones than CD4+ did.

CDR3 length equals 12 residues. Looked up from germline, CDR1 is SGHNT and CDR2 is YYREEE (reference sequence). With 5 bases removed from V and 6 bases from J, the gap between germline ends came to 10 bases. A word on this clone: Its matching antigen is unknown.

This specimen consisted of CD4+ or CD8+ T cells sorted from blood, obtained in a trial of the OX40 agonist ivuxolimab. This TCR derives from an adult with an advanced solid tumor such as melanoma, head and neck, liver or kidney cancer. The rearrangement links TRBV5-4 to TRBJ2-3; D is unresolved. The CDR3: CASRNAFDTQYF. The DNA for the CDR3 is TGTGCCAGCAGAAATGCATTCGATACGCAGTATTTT.